What follows describes a single TCR beta chain. Its target is unknown. This specimen comes from a study of cytomegalovirus exposure and HLA in healthy donors. The ends were cut back, 6 bases at V and 7 bases at J, with 18 bases in the middle. Looked up from germline, CDR1 is MGHRA and CDR2 is YSYEKL. The CDR3 is made up of 15 amino acids. Study results and limitations: Cytomegalovirus association was assigned to more than 150 TCR beta chains. Later work found that TCR association rates differed between HLA loci; DRB1 had the most and HLA-C the fewest. CMV serostatus was the only recorded immune exposure for donors.

The PCR employed 60 Vbeta primers together with 13 Jbeta primers. Produced via immunoSEQ multiplex PCR; TCRdb's table is partial and in-frame only. In the table there are roughly 120,000 clones, 77% of which are singletons. The sequence was obtained from a man in his forties or fifties in good health and CMV-seropositive. The chain couples TRBV4-1 to TRBJ2-2; D might be TRBD1 (6 bases). Sequencing input: PBMCs. CDR3 in DNA: TGCGCCAGCAGACTCGTCATGGGGGCTGTCGGGGAGCTGTTTTTT. It encodes CASRLVMGAVGELFF.